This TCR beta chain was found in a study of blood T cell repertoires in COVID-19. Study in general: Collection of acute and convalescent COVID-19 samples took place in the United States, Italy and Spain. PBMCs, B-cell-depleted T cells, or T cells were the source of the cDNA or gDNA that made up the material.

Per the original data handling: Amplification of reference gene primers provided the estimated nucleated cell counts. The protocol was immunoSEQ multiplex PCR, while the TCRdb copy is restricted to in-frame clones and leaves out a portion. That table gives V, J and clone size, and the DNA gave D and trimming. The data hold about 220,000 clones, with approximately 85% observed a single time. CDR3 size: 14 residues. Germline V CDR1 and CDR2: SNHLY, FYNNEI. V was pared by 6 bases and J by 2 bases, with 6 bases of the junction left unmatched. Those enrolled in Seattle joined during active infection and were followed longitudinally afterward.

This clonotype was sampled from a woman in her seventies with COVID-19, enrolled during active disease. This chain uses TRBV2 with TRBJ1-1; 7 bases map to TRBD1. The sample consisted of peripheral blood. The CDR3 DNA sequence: TGTGCCAGCAGAACACAGGGGATTAACACTGAAGCTTTCTTT. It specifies CASRTQGINTEAFF.